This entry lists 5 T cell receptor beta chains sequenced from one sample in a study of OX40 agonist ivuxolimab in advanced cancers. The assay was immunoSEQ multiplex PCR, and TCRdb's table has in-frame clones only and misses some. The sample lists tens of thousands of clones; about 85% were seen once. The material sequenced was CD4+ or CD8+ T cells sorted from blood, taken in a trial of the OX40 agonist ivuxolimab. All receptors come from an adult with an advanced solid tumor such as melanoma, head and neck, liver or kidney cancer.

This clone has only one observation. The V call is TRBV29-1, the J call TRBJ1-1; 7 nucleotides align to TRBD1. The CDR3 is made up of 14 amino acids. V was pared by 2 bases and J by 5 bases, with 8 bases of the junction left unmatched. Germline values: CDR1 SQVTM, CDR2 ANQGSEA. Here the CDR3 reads CSVESQGGRTEAFF. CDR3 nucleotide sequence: TGCAGCGTTGAAAGTCAGGGGGGTCGGACTGAAGCTTTCTTT. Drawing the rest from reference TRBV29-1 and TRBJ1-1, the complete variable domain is SAVISQKPSRDICQRGTSLTIQCQVDSQVTMMFWYRQQPGQSLTLIATANQGSEATYESGFVIDKFPISRPNLTFSTLTVSNMSPEDSSIYLCSVESQGGRTEAFFGQGTRLTVV.

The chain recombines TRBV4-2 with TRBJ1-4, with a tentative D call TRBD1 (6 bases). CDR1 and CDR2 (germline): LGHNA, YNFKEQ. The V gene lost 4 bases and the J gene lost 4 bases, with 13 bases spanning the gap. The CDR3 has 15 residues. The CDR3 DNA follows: TGTGCCAGCAGCCCGTGGGGGGCGGGTAATGAAAAACTGTTTTTT. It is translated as CASSPWGAGNEKLFF.

The CDR3 loop reads CASRPDREQLFF. The DNA of the CDR3 is TGTGCCAGCAGACCAGACAGGGAACAGCTGTTTTTT. The J gene is TRBJ1-4, the V gene TRBV28, with 7 bases lining up with TRBD1. Trimming cost V 6 bases and J 14 bases; bases outside gene matches: 9. Germline V gene lookup returns CDR1 MDHEN and CDR2 SYDVKM. CDR3 length: 12 amino acids.

CDR3 protein: CASSLRLAGVQETQYF. The CDR3 region has the DNA TGTGCCAGCAGTTTACGACTAGCGGGGGTTCAAGAGACCCAGTACTTC. This chain links TRBV28 with TRBJ2-5, with 12 bases fitting TRBD2. The CDR3 is 16 amino acids. Unmatched junction bases numbered 3, after V lost 2 bases and J lost 2 bases. CDR1 and CDR2 from the germline V gene are MDHEN and SYDVKM.

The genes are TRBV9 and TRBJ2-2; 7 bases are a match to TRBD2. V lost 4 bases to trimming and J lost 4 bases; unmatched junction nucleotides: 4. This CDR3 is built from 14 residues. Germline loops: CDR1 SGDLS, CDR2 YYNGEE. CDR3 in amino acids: CASSKTSSTGELFF. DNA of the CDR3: TGTGCCAGCAGCAAGACTAGCAGCACCGGGGAGCTGTTTTTT.